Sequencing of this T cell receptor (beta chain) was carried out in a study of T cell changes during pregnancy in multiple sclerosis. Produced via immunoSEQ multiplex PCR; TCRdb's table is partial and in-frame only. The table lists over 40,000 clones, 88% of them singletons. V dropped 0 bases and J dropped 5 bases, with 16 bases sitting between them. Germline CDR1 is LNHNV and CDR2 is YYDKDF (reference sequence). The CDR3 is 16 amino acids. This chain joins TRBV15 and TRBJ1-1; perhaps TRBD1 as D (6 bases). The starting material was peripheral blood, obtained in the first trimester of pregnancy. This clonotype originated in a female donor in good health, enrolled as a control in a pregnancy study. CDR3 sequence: CATSRDLGRGRTEAFF. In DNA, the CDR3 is TGTGCCACCAGCAGAGATTTAGGCAGGGGAAGGACTGAAGCTTTCTTT.